These T cell receptor beta chains were read from a single sample in a study of neoadjuvant anti-PD-1 for oral cavity cancer. TCRdb's table, derived via immunoSEQ multiplex PCR, lists solely in-frame clones and lacks some. The sample contains some 31,000 clones, 70% to 80% of which appear only once. Material: PBMCs, obtained after nivolumab (anti-PD-1) treatment. These receptor sequences come from a person between 35 and 79 years old with oral cavity squamous cell carcinoma. The CDR3 runs from the conserved cysteine through the conserved F or W. The D gene is left open where the match is weak. Size is stated for part of the rows, as once, few or many counts, or as a class when the clone is expanded.

TRBV6-5,TRBJ1-3,16,.,.,CASSLQAPHSGNTIYF,TGTGCCAGCAGTTTACAGGCCCCTCACTCTGGAAACACCATATATTTT
TRBV7-9,TRBJ1-2,13,.,.,CASTPYDSYGYTF,TGTGCCAGCACCCCCTATGACTCCTATGGCTACACCTTC
TRBV7-2,TRBJ1-3,16,.,.,CASSLAGASSGNTIYF,TGTGCCAGCAGCTTAGCAGGGGCGAGCTCTGGAAACACCATATATTTT
TRBV7-2,TRBJ2-7,17,.,TRBD2,CASSLVASGFAPGEQYF,TGTGCCAGCAGCTTAGTTGCTAGCGGGTTTGCCCCGGGGGAGCAGTACTTC
TRBV11-3,TRBJ2-1,15,few,.,CASSLGYSSYNEQFF,TGTGCCAGCAGCTTAGGGTATAGCTCCTACAATGAGCAGTTCTTC
TRBV5-1,TRBJ2-5,17,once,.,CASSLGGGAAVVETQYF,TGCGCCAGCAGCTTGGGTGGCGGGGCAGCGGTGGTGGAGACCCAGTACTTC
TRBV9,TRBJ2-5,14,.,TRBD1,CASSGQGYRETQYF,TGTGCCAGCAGCGGACAGGGTTATCGAGAGACCCAGTACTTC
TRBV9,TRBJ1-6,15,.,.,CASSVDAIYNSPLHF,TGTGCCAGCAGCGTTGACGCGATCTATAATTCACCCCTCCACTTT
TRBV10-3,TRBJ2-7,13,.,.,CAISTSYTYEQYF,TGTGCCATCAGCACCTCATATACCTACGAGCAGTACTTC
TRBV19,TRBJ1-3,16,.,TRBD1,CASSTSDRGIGNTIYF,TGTGCCAGTAGTACCAGCGACAGGGGGATTGGAAACACCATATATTTT
TRBV7-2,TRBJ1-2,15,few,TRBD1,CASSSGQRVNYGYTF,TGTGCCAGCAGCTCGGGACAGCGAGTTAACTATGGCTACACCTTC
TRBV29-1,TRBJ1-5,13,.,.,CSVAVTRGQPQHF,TGCAGCGTTGCCGTGACCCGCGGGCAGCCCCAGCATTTT
TRBV2,TRBJ2-2,14,.,.,CASQGGVGTGELFF,TGTGCCTCCCAGGGGGGGGTTGGTACCGGGGAGCTGTTTTTT
TRBV28,TRBJ1-2,14,.,.,CASSLAADKYGYTF,TGTGCCAGCAGTTTAGCCGCCGACAAGTATGGCTACACCTTC
TRBV15,TRBJ2-2,14,.,.,CATSVVGAGGELFF,TGTGCCACCAGCGTCGTGGGGGCAGGCGGGGAGCTGTTTTTT
TRBV28,TRBJ2-1,16,.,.,CASSSTLDKNYNEQFF,TGTGCCAGCAGTTCCACATTGGATAAGAACTACAATGAGCAGTTCTTC
TRBV14,TRBJ2-1,20,.,.,CASSHARQGERGLAYNEQFF,TGTGCCAGCAGCCACGCCCGACAGGGCGAGCGGGGCCTTGCCTACAATGAGCAGTTCTTC
TRBV4-3,TRBJ2-5,16,medium-sized,TRBD2,CASSPTPGRGGETQYF,TGCGCCAGCAGCCCTACCCCGGGGAGGGGAGGGGAGACCCAGTACTTC
TRBV29-1,TRBJ2-3,13,.,.,CSVDARGTDTQYF,TGCAGCGTTGATGCAAGGGGTACGGATACGCAGTATTTT
TRBV9,TRBJ2-2,15,.,.,CASSVSTGTPGELFF,TGTGCCAGCAGCGTATCCACAGGGACCCCCGGGGAGCTGTTTTTT
TRBV2,TRBJ2-2,15,.,.,CASSGQGSNTGELFF,TGTGCCAGCAGTGGTCAGGGATCGAACACCGGGGAGCTGTTTTTT
TRBV6-1,TRBJ2-2,13,.,.,CASSEVETGELFF,TGTGCCAGCAGTGAAGTTGAGACCGGGGAGCTGTTTTTT
TRBV7-2,TRBJ2-1,18,.,TRBD2,CASSLSRRRGGPYNEQFF,TGTGCCAGCAGCTTAAGCAGAAGGCGGGGGGGACCCTACAATGAGCAGTTCTTC
TRBV15,TRBJ2-1,17,.,.,CATSRGRAGVEHNEQFF,TGTGCCACCAGCAGAGGGCGGGCAGGGGTAGAGCACAATGAGCAGTTCTTC
TRBV5-1,TRBJ1-2,11,.,.,CASSNNYGYTF,TGCGCCAGCAGCAACAACTATGGCTACACCTTC
TRBV25-1,TRBJ2-7,13,.,TRBD2,CASRLAGSYEQYF,TGTGCCAGCCGACTAGCGGGGAGCTACGAGCAGTACTTC
TRBV7-9,TRBJ2-7,15,.,.,CASSLAWTVTYEQYF,TGTGCCAGCAGCTTAGCTTGGACAGTTACATACGAGCAGTACTTC
TRBV7-2,TRBJ1-2,12,.,.,CASSSPPGGYTF,TGTGCCAGCAGCTCCCCCCCGGGCGGCTACACCTTC
TRBV7-2,TRBJ2-3,14,.,.,CASSPGPSTDTQYF,TGTGCCAGCAGCCCCGGACCAAGCACAGATACGCAGTATTTT
TRBV4-1,TRBJ2-7,19,.,.,CASSQEGGKVTAGNYEQYF,TGCGCCAGCAGCCAAGAAGGGGGAAAGGTGACAGCCGGGAATTACGAGCAGTACTTC
TRBV30,TRBJ2-5,14,.,TRBD1,CAWSVHRGTETQYF,TGTGCCTGGAGTGTACACAGGGGGACAGAGACCCAGTACTTC
TRBV28,TRBJ2-1,16,.,TRBD1,CASSWTGNKIGNEQFF,TGTGCCAGCAGTTGGACAGGGAATAAAATAGGGAATGAGCAGTTCTTC
TRBV2,TRBJ1-1,14,.,.,CASILPMGGAEAFF,TGTGCCAGCATCTTACCTATGGGGGGAGCAGAAGCTTTCTTT
TRBV4-2,TRBJ1-6,12,.,.,CASSQVGSPLHF,TGTGCCAGCAGCCAAGTGGGTTCACCCCTCCACTTT
TRBV28,TRBJ1-2,12,.,.,CASSFGSYGYTF,TGTGCCAGCAGTTTTGGATCCTATGGCTACACCTTC
TRBV4-1,TRBJ2-7,15,.,.,CASSLDAWSSYEQYF,TGCGCCAGCAGCCTTGACGCGTGGAGCTCCTACGAGCAGTACTTC
TRBV19,TRBJ1-1,13,.,TRBD1,CASCSRTGAEAFF,TGTGCCAGTTGCTCCCGGACAGGAGCTGAAGCTTTCTTT
TRBV10-2,TRBJ1-6,16,.,.,CASSPDGGSYNSPLHF,TGCGCCAGCAGTCCGGACGGAGGCTCCTATAATTCACCCCTCCACTTT
TRBV6-5,TRBJ2-1,14,.,TRBD1,CASSGGTGIDEQFF,TGTGCCAGCAGTGGAGGGACAGGGATCGATGAGCAGTTCTTC